This T cell receptor (beta chain) was recovered during a study of cytomegalovirus exposure and HLA in healthy donors. Study conclusions and caveats: In a later analysis, TCR beta V- and J-gene trimming was associated with a missense DCLRE1C variant. Most TCR sequences proved rare, with some public TCRs found in many donors.

Comments on this clone: Its antigen is undetermined.

PCR involved 60 Vbeta and 13 Jbeta primers. This table comes from immunoSEQ multiplex PCR, and its TCRdb copy is limited to in-frame clones, with some not included. The data show around 130,000 clones, about 81% seen once. Although they were nominally healthy when sampled, donors likely had unrecorded immune exposures. The CDR3 sequence is 15 residues long. The V and J ends lost 3 bases and 9 bases respectively, with 21 bases between them. The V gene's germline CDR1 is SGHTS and CDR2 YDEGEE. The receptor was isolated from a woman in her thirties or forties in good health and CMV-seropositive. The sequencing input was PBMCs. The chain links TRBV5-8 to TRBJ2-5, with a tentative D call TRBD1 (6 bases). CDR3 bases: TGTGCCAGCAGCTCCGGGACCTCGGCCGCAGGGGCCCAGTACTTC. Its protein product is CASSSGTSAAGAQYF.